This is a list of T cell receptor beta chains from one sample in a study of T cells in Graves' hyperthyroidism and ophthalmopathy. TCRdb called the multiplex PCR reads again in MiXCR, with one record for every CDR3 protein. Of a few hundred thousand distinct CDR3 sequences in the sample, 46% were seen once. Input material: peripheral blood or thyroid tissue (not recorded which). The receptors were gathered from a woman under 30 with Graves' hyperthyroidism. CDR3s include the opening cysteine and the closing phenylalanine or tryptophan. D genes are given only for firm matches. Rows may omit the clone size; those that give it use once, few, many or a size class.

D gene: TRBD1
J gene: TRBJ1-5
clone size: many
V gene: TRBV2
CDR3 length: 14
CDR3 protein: CASRDRGSNQPQHF
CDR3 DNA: TGTGCCAGCAGAGACAGGGGGAGCAATCAGCCCCAGCATTTT

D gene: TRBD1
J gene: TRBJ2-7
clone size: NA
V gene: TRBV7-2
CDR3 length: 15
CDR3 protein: CASSRETGGVDEQYF
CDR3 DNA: TGTGCCAGCAGCCGAGAGACAGGGGGCGTTGACGAGCAGTACTTC

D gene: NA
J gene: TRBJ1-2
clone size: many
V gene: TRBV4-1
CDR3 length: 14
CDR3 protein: CASSQGGLGYGYTF
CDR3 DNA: TGCGCCAGCAGCCAAGGGGGGCTAGGGTATGGCTACACCTTC

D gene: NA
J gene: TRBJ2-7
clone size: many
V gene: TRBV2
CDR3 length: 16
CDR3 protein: CASSEWRDSFSYEQYF
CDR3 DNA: TGTGCCAGCAGTGAATGGAGGGACTCATTTTCCTACGAGCAGTACTTC

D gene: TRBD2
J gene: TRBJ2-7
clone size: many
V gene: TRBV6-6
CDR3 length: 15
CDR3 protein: CASSFPSGESYEQYF
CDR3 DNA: TGTGCCAGCAGCTTTCCTAGCGGGGAGTCCTACGAGCAGTACTTC

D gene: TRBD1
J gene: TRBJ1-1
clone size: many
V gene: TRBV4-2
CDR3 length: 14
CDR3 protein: CASSQAQGGTEAFF
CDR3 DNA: TGTGCCAGCAGCCAAGCCCAGGGGGGGACTGAAGCTTTCTTT

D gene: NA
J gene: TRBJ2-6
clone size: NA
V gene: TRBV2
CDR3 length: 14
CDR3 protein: CASGRDQGANVLTF
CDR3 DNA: TGTGCCAGCGGCCGGGACCAGGGGGCCAACGTCCTGACTTTC

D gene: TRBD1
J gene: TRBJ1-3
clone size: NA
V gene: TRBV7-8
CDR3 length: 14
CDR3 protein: CASSLVGGLQTIYF
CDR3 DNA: TGTGCCAGCAGCTTAGTAGGGGGCTTACAGACCATATATTTT

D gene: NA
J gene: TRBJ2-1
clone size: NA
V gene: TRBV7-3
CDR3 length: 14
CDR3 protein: CASSPEEPYNEQFF
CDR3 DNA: TGTGCCAGCAGCCCCGAGGAGCCTTACAATGAGCAGTTCTTC

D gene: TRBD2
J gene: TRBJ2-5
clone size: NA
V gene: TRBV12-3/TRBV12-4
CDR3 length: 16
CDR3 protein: CASSRLAGVNGEPQYF
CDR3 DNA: TGTGCCAGCAGCCGACTAGCGGGAGTGAACGGGGAGCCCCAGTACTTC

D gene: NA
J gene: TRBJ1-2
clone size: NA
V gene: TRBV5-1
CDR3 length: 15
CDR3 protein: CASSLAVRENYGYTF
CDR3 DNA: TGCGCCAGCAGCTTGGCCGTGAGGGAGAACTATGGCTACACCTTC